This TCR beta chain appears in the sequencing data of a study of monozygotic twins with inflammatory bowel disease. Findings and caveats of the study: Especially with disease activity, IBD patients shared fewer clonotypes with others than healthy twins did.

Germline assignment: CDR1 KGHSH and CDR2 LQKENI. This CDR3 is 16 amino acids long. Per sample, reverse transcription was split into eight reactions. TCRdb reprocessed the 5' RACE reads and stores each CDR3 protein as one record, lacking DNA. This sample's table reports roughly 170,000 distinct CDR3 sequences. Whole-blood RNA isolation (total RNA) proceeded without T cell sorting. With respect to this clonotype: Its specificity is not known.

This sequence was found in a human donor with ulcerative colitis or Crohn's disease, or a healthy co-twin of an affected twin (not recorded which). The V gene is TRBV18, the J gene TRBJ1-5. The sample taken for sequencing was blood. The CDR3 here is CASSLTSQNSNQPQHF. Using reference TRBV18 and TRBJ1-5 for the parts outside the CDR3, the full variable domain is NAGVMQNPRHLVRRRGQEARLRCSPMKGHSHVYWYRQLPEEGLKFMVYLQKENIIDESGMPKERFSAEFPKEGPSILRIQQVVRGDSAAYFCASSLTSQNSNQPQHFGDGTRLSIL.